This TCR beta chain derives from a study of T cell repertoires in cytomegalovirus infection. About this clonotype: Antigen specificity is unknown.

Deletions cut 6 bases from V and 0 bases from J, with 12 bases between. The germline V gene has CDR1 SGHAT and CDR2 FQNNGV. The CDR3 has 14 residues. TCRdb recomputed calls from the reads with MiXCR, one row per CDR3 protein. This repertoire shows 450,000 to 650,000 distinct CDR3 sequences, over 35% found once; its top ten account for roughly 50%. The rearrangement joins TRBV11-2 to TRBJ2-7; D unclear. This receptor was obtained from a human donor in good health (CMV status not recorded). Some clones in this sample may be carry-over from other donors' samples. This sample comprised cultured PBMCs, obtained from culture after CMV antigen stimulation. As DNA, the CDR3 is TGTGCCAGCAGACTGGCGCCCCCCTCCTACGAGCAGTACTTC. Amino acids: CASRLAPPSYEQYF.